One sample yielded the 14 T cell receptor beta chains listed below, sequenced in a study of OX40 agonist ivuxolimab in advanced cancers. Library preparation was by the immunoSEQ multiplex PCR assay. The table was pulled from immuneACCESS by TCRdb, which kept in-frame rearrangements only. Such tables lose some clones; where checked, under half of the loss comes from unresolved V genes, and the rest has no known cause. The sample table records about 27,000 clones; around 83% of these occur just once. The top ten clonotypes cover about a fifth of the sample. The sequenced sample was CD4+ or CD8+ T cells sorted from blood, obtained in a trial of the OX40 agonist ivuxolimab. The receptors originated from an adult with an advanced solid tumor such as melanoma, head and neck, liver or kidney cancer.

The J gene is TRBJ2-1, the V gene TRBV27; D is unclear. This CDR3 spans 11 amino acids. Germline loops: CDR1 MNHEY, CDR2 SMNVEV (reference sequence). Trimming took off 7 bases at V and 8 bases at J, with 9 bases between the two ends. This CDR3 is CASNGNHEQFF. CDR3 coding DNA: TGTGCCAGCAATGGAAACCATGAGCAGTTCTTC.

The chain has TRBV28 and TRBJ1-5, with no clear D. The V gene lost 4 bases and the J gene lost 7 bases, with 14 bases spanning the gap. Germline CDR1 is MDHEN and CDR2 is SYDVKM. The CDR3 is 14 residues long. This CDR3 is CASSSHRKEQPQHF. The CDR3 bases are TGTGCCAGCAGTTCCCATAGGAAGGAGCAGCCCCAGCATTTT. The full variable domain, in which reference TRBV28 and TRBJ1-5 provide the parts outside the CDR3, is DVKVTQSSRYLVKRTGEKVFLECVQDMDHENMFWYRQDPGLGLRLIYFSYDVKMKEKGDIPEGYSVSREKKERFSLILESASTNQTSMYLCASSSHRKEQPQHFGDGTRLSIL.

The genes are TRBV29-1 and TRBJ2-2, with a tentative D call TRBD1 (5 bases). V dropped 7 bases and J dropped 0 bases, with 12 bases sitting between them. The CDR3 sequence is 14 residues long. Germline V lookup: CDR1 SQVTM, CDR2 ANQGSEA. CDR3 residues: CSAWGGANTGELFF. Written as DNA, the CDR3 is TGCAGCGCCTGGGGCGGTGCGAACACCGGGGAGCTGTTTTTT.

The chain employs TRBV9 and TRBJ2-6, with 7 bases that match TRBD1. Germline CDR1 is SGDLS and CDR2 is YYNGEE. J lost 0 bases, V lost 4 bases, and 10 bases had no gene match. CDR3 length: 18 residues. CDR3: CASSPRDSYLSGANVLTF. The CDR3 coding sequence is TGTGCCAGCAGCCCCCGGGACAGTTACCTCTCTGGGGCCAACGTCCTGACTTTC.

This chain uses TRBV9 with TRBJ1-2; perhaps TRBD1 as D (5 bases). The germline V and J ends were trimmed by 6 bases and 4 bases, with 13 bases remaining between them. CDR1 is SGDLS and CDR2 is YYNGEE in the germline V gene. The CDR3 totals 13 residues. Here the CDR3 DNA reads TGTGCCAGCACCGATCCCGGGACCTATGGCTACACCTTC. This gives the protein CASTDPGTYGYTF.

The chain combines TRBV7-8 with TRBJ1-4; D not certain. The CDR3 extends over 15 amino acids. Trimming pared 1 base from V and 1 base from J, leaving 7 bases between. Germline CDR1 and CDR2: SGHVS and FQNEAQ. In nucleotides, the CDR3 is TGTGCCAGCAGCTTAGGATACCGAACTAATGAAAAACTGTTTTTT. Translated: CASSLGYRTNEKLFF.

The CDR3 DNA is TGTGCCAGCAGTTCTGCCGGGACAGGGAAAGGCTACACCTTC. Amino acid sequence: CASSSAGTGKGYTF. The gene calls are TRBV27 and TRBJ1-2, with 9 bases that match TRBD1. The J segment lost 8 bases and the V segment lost 4 bases, leaving 8 bases of the junction unmatched. CDR1 and CDR2 from the germline V gene are MNHEY and SMNVEV (reference sequence). The CDR3 has 14 amino acids.

This chain links TRBV11-2 with TRBJ2-7; D tentatively fits TRBD1 or TRBD2 (5 bases each). Germline CDR1 SGHAT, CDR2 FQNNGV. V lost 0 bases and J lost 4, with 10 bases in between. This CDR3 spans 14 amino acids. CDR3 loop: CASSLDPEGYEQYF. CDR3 in DNA: TGTGCCAGCAGCTTAGATCCAGAGGGGTACGAGCAGTACTTC.

CDR3 sequence reads: CASSLSRPGQGKGEQYF. DNA of the CDR3: TGTGCCAGCAGTTTATCGCGTCCGGGACAGGGAAAGGGGGAGCAGTACTTC. The chain combines TRBV27 with TRBJ2-7; 9 positions match TRBD1. The CDR3 length is 17 residues. J lost 7 bases, V lost 0 bases, and 13 bases had no gene match. CDR1 is MNHEY and CDR2 is SMNVEV in the germline V gene (reference sequence).

The chain is built from TRBV27 and TRBJ1-2, with 7 bases fitting TRBD1. Germline loops: CDR1 MNHEY, CDR2 SMNVEV (reference sequence). V dropped 2 bases and J dropped 5; count of bases not matched to a gene: 5. The CDR3 extends over 14 amino acids. The DNA of the CDR3 is TGTGCCAGCAGTTTAACAGGGGCTGAATATGGCTACACCTTC. Encoded protein: CASSLTGAEYGYTF.

The chain recombines TRBV6-4 with TRBJ2-3; TRBD1 matches 9 bases. The junction had 8 bases not matched to a gene; V was cut back by 5 bases and J by 2 bases. This CDR3 comprises 16 residues. Per the germline V gene, CDR1 is MRHNA and CDR2 is SNTAGT. The CDR3 protein is CASSRDREGATDTQYF. The CDR3, as DNA: TGTGCCAGCAGTCGGGACAGGGAGGGGGCCACAGATACGCAGTATTTT.

By share, this clone ranks as medium-sized. J is TRBJ1-1 and V is TRBV7-2; D remains ambiguous. The germline V and J ends were trimmed by 3 bases and 8 bases, with 10 bases remaining between them. This CDR3 spans 12 amino acids. Germline lookup yields CDR1 SGHTA and CDR2 FQGNSA. The CDR3: CASSFDGVEAFF. The CDR3 DNA sequence: TGTGCCAGCAGCTTTGATGGGGTCGAAGCTTTCTTT.

V is TRBV9 and J is TRBJ2-7; no clear D gene. Germline loops: CDR1 SGDLS, CDR2 YYNGEE. The length of the CDR3 is 14 residues. V shed 4 bases and J shed 0 bases, with 11 bases lying between them. The CDR3 nucleotides read TGTGCCAGCAGCCCCGGAGCAGCCTCCTACGAGCAGTACTTC. This gives the protein CASSPGAASYEQYF.

The chain is built from TRBV4-3 and TRBJ1-6; D unresolved. CDR3 length: 16 amino acids. Germline V gene data show CDR1 as LGHNA and CDR2 as YSLEER. The V end was cut by 0 bases, the J end by 3 bases, with 9 bases between. CDR3 in amino acids: CASSQDGVLYNSPLHF. CDR3 nucleotide sequence: TGCGCCAGCAGCCAAGATGGGGTTCTCTATAATTCACCCCTCCACTTT.